The 27 T cell receptor beta chains below come from one sample, sequenced in a study of blood T cell repertoires in COVID-19 (dated by TCRdb to the early 2020s). To prepare the library, the immunoSEQ multiplex PCR assay was applied. In TCRdb, the immuneACCESS table is reduced to in-frame sequences with V and J assigned. These tables do not hold every clone; where another copy was compared, an unresolved V gene accounts for under half, and the others remain unexplained. Counted in this sample were approximately 280,000 clones; 80% to 85% of them appeared once. 5% of the sample is in the top ten clones. Sequenced: PBMCs or T cells enriched from blood (not recorded which). The receptor set was obtained from a man in his forties who had been exposed to COVID-19.

The CDR3 reads CATRGSPTGELFF. The CDR3 nucleotides are TGTGCCACCAGGGGTAGCCCAACCGGGGAGCTGTTTTTT. The genes are TRBV24-1 and TRBJ2-2; no clear D. Germline lookup yields CDR1 KGHDR and CDR2 SFDVKD. V was clipped by 7 bases and J by 5 bases, with 10 bases between them. The CDR3 contains 13 residues.

The CDR3 sequence is CASSLGWGANQPQHF. The CDR3 coding sequence is TGTGCCAGCAGCTTAGGATGGGGCGCCAATCAGCCCCAGCATTTT. V gene TRBV11-3 combines with J gene TRBJ1-5; D is possibly TRBD1 (5 bases). This CDR3 region has 15 residues. The germline CDR1 and CDR2 sequences are SGHNT and YENEEA. The V gene lost 1 base and the J gene lost 3 bases, with 10 bases spanning the gap.

The chain is built from TRBV27 and TRBJ1-1; a weak D match, TRBD1 (6 bases). The CDR3 contains 14 residues. Trimming cost V 8 bases and J 4 bases, with 17 bases left between them. Germline V lookup: CDR1 MNHEY, CDR2 SMNVEV (reference sequence). The CDR3 sequence is CASSSGGRITEAFF. The DNA of the CDR3 is TGTGCCAGCTCCTCGGGGGGCAGGATCACTGAAGCTTTCTTT.

A single count supports this clone. The V and J genes are TRBV12-5 and TRBJ2-3; a weak D match, TRBD1 (6 bases). V lost 5 bases, J lost 0 bases, and 12 bases lay in between. The CDR3 runs 15 residues. The germline V gene encodes CDR1 LGHNT and CDR2 FRNRAP. The CDR3 DNA reads TGTGCTAGTGGTCGTCGACAGGCCAGCACAGATACGCAGTATTTT. Its translation is CASGRRQASTDTQYF.

The chain joins TRBV7-2 to TRBJ2-1, with no clear D. V dropped 1 base and J dropped 2 bases, with 6 bases sitting between them. This CDR3 is 14 amino acids long. The V gene's germline CDR1 is SGHTA and CDR2 FQGNSA. The CDR3 protein is CASSLGLAYNEQFF. CDR3 DNA sequence: TGTGCCAGCAGCTTAGGTCTCGCCTACAATGAGCAGTTCTTC.

The rearrangement joins TRBV6-5 to TRBJ2-6; D is unresolved. The V end was cut by 8 bases, the J end by 3 bases, with 8 bases between. From germline, CDR1 is MNHEY and CDR2 SVGAGI. The CDR3 contains 13 residues. This CDR3 is CASGPVGANVLTF. The CDR3, as DNA: TGTGCCAGCGGGCCGGTTGGGGCCAACGTCCTGACTTTC.

This rearrangement joins TRBV6-5 to TRBJ1-4; unclear D gene. The V end was cut by 4 bases, the J end by 9 bases, with 9 bases between. CDR1 and CDR2 from the germline V gene are MNHEY and SVGAGI. The CDR3 runs to 12 residues. Written as DNA, the CDR3 is TGTGCCAGCAGTTCGGGTACGAAAAAACTGTTTTTT. Protein sequence: CASSSGTKKLFF.

The chain uses TRBV28 and TRBJ2-3, with D possibly matching TRBD1 (5 bases). The CDR3 sequence is 15 residues long. V dropped 4 bases and J dropped 5 bases, with 16 bases sitting between them. CDR1 is MDHEN, CDR2 SYDVKM, per germline. CDR3 DNA sequence: TGTGCCAGCAGTTCAGGGTCCAGGGTGGGAGATACGCAGTATTTT. Protein sequence: CASSSGSRVGDTQYF.

V is TRBV6-5 and J is TRBJ1-1, with D possibly being TRBD1 (6 bases). Trimming stripped 6 bases from V and 8 bases from J, with 13 bases between. The CDR3 is made up of 12 amino acids. Germline-derived CDR1 and CDR2 are MNHEY and SVGAGI. CDR3 DNA: TGTGCCAGCAGGGATTACAGGGACGAAGCTTTCTTT. It specifies CASRDYRDEAFF.

For the CDR3, the DNA is TGTGCCAGCAGCTTAACCCCAGGGTTTGGAAACACCATATATTTT. Translation gives CASSLTPGFGNTIYF. This sequence joins TRBV7-3 and TRBJ1-3; the D gene is possibly TRBD1 (5 bases). There are 15 residues in the CDR3. CDR1 is SGHTA, CDR2 FQGTGA, per germline. Trimming removed 0 bases from V and 3 bases from J, with 9 bases in between.

The chain carries TRBV5-1 and TRBJ2-5; 7 bases match TRBD1. V trimming: 4 bases; J trimming: 3 bases; junction bases outside the gene matches: 15. Germline values: CDR1 SGHRS, CDR2 YFSETQ. The CDR3 length is 17 residues. CDR3 residues: CASSLGRRDRLEETQYF. The CDR3 region has the DNA TGCGCCAGCAGCCTTGGTCGCCGGGACAGATTAGAAGAGACCCAGTACTTC.

This clone was picked up one time. J is TRBJ2-1 and V is TRBV5-1, with TRBD2 as a possible D gene (5 bases). The length of the CDR3 is 17 residues. V lost 4 bases and J 2 bases, leaving 19 bases between the germline ends. CDR1 is SGHRS, CDR2 YFSETQ, per germline. This chain's CDR3 is CASSPYLGSGAYNEQFF. In DNA form, the CDR3 reads TGCGCCAGCAGCCCTTACCTGGGGAGCGGTGCCTACAATGAGCAGTTCTTC.

The V and J genes are TRBV9 and TRBJ1-5; 7 nucleotides align to TRBD1. Trimming removed 4 bases from V and 5 bases from J; junction bases left unmatched: 6. The CDR3 covers 14 residues. Germline values: CDR1 SGDLS, CDR2 YYNGEE. The CDR3 region is CASSPQGGDQPQHF. CDR3 in DNA: TGTGCCAGCAGCCCTCAGGGGGGAGATCAGCCCCAGCATTTT.

This clone was seen a handful of times. The chain links TRBV27 to TRBJ2-1, with 7 bases aligning to TRBD2. V dropped 5 bases and J dropped 14; count of bases not matched to a gene: 21. The CDR3 spans 16 residues. The germline gives CDR1 MNHEY, CDR2 SMNVEV (reference sequence). Here the CDR3 reads CASSRRLTGEGQGKFF. The CDR3, as DNA: TGTGCCAGCAGTCGCCGTTTGACGGGGGAGGGCCAAGGAAAGTTCTTC.

The CDR3 loop reads CASSPPRTSGRSEYF. The CDR3 region has the DNA TGTGCCAGCAGTCCACCTAGGACTAGCGGGAGGTCGGAGTACTTC. This sequence joins TRBV2 and TRBJ2-5, with 14 bases lining up with TRBD2. CDR1 is SNHLY, CDR2 FYNNEI, per germline. V was pared by 5 bases and J by 12 bases, with 11 bases of the junction left unmatched. There are 15 residues in the CDR3.

This sequence joins TRBV6-4 and TRBJ2-3, with a tentative D call TRBD2 (5 bases). The V end lost 6 bases, the J end lost 0 bases, and 7 bases lay between the germline ends. The V gene's germline CDR1 is MRHNA and CDR2 SNTAGT. The length of the CDR3 is 13 residues. The CDR3 sequence: CASSRESTDTQYF. The CDR3 coding sequence is TGTGCCAGCAGCCGGGAAAGCACAGATACGCAGTATTTT.

The chain couples TRBV28 to TRBJ1-3; 7 nucleotides agree with TRBD1. V lost 5 bases and J lost 0; bases outside the gene matches: 7. Germline V gene data show CDR1 as MDHEN and CDR2 as SYDVKM. This CDR3 has 16 amino acids. CDR3 in DNA: TGTGCCAGCAGTATCGGGACAGTTATCTCTGGAAACACCATATATTTT. It is translated as CASSIGTVISGNTIYF.

As DNA, the CDR3 is TGTGCCAGCAGCATCCCCGCGGGGAGGAACTACACCTTC. Amino acid sequence: CASSIPAGRNYTF. The chain links TRBV5-8 to TRBJ1-2; D call uncertain. The CDR3 sequence is 13 residues long. Germline values: CDR1 SGHTS, CDR2 YDEGEE. Trimming removed 4 bases at V and 10 bases at J, with 17 bases between.

This chain joins TRBV11-3 and TRBJ2-7; the match to TRBD2 covers 10 bases. CDR1 and CDR2 (germline): SGHNT, YENEEA. The ends lost 6 bases at V and 0 bases at J; junction bases unmatched: 5. The CDR3 loop spans 15 amino acids. The CDR3 DNA follows: TGTGCCAGCAGATCAGCGGGAGGGCCCTCCTACGAGCAGTACTTC. Amino acid sequence: CASRSAGGPSYEQYF.

The chain uses TRBV29-1 and TRBJ1-3, with D perhaps matching TRBD1 (5 bases). Germline assignment: CDR1 SQVTM and CDR2 ANQGSEA. The CDR3 is 13 residues long. The V gene lost 6 bases and the J gene lost 2 bases, with 11 bases spanning the gap. CDR3 in DNA: TGCAGCGTGACAGTGGACCCTGGAAACACCATATATTTT. Its protein product is CSVTVDPGNTIYF.

V gene TRBV25-1 combines with J gene TRBJ2-3, with 7 bases fitting TRBD2. The CDR3 extends over 15 amino acids. CDR1 is MGHDK and CDR2 is SYGVNS in the germline V gene. The junction had 1 base not matched to a gene; V was cut back by 0 bases and J by 1 base. In DNA, the CDR3 is TGTGCCAGCAGTGAATATACTAGCGGCACAGATACGCAGTATTTT. Translated: CASSEYTSGTDTQYF. The full variable domain, with the rest looked up from reference TRBV25-1 and TRBJ2-3, is EADIYQTPRYLVIGTGKKITLECSQTMGHDKMYWYQQDPGMELHLIHYSYGVNSTEKGDLSSESTVSRIRTEHFPLTLESARPSHTSQYLCASSEYTSGTDTQYFGPGTRLTVL.

This clone was detected only a few times. This chain uses TRBV7-3 with TRBJ1-1; no clear D. The CDR3 spans 13 residues. V lost 5 bases and J 6 bases, leaving 13 bases between the germline ends. The germline V gene has CDR1 SGHTA and CDR2 FQGTGA. The CDR3 here is CASSRVKRSEAFF. DNA for the CDR3: TGTGCCAGCAGCCGCGTTAAAAGATCTGAAGCTTTCTTT.

This chain joins TRBV6-5 and TRBJ2-7, with D unresolved. The V gene lost 8 bases and the J gene lost 6 bases, with 11 bases spanning the gap. Germline CDR1 is MNHEY and CDR2 is SVGAGI. This CDR3 has 11 residues. In DNA, the CDR3 is TGTGCCAGCCAAAAAATTTCCGAGCAGTACTTC. It codes for CASQKISEQYF.

The rearrangement joins TRBV2 to TRBJ2-7; D may be TRBD2 (5 bases). The CDR3 contains 13 residues. Germline V gene sequence: CDR1 SNHLY, CDR2 FYNNEI. The V end lost 4 bases, the J end lost 6 bases, and 13 bases lay between the germline ends. In DNA form, the CDR3 reads TGTGCCAGCAGTGGGACTGGCCGGGGCGAGCAGTACTTC. It codes for CASSGTGRGEQYF.

This chain joins TRBV28 and TRBJ1-2; 8 bases line up with TRBD1. The J segment lost 4 bases and the V segment lost 7 bases, leaving 8 bases of the junction unmatched. This CDR3 has 14 amino acids. Germline V CDR1 and CDR2: MDHEN, SYDVKM. CDR3 in DNA: TGTGCCAGCACCACCACGGGGACAGGCTATGGCTACACCTTC. It is translated as CASTTTGTGYGYTF.

V is TRBV5-1 and J is TRBJ2-1; D perhaps matches TRBD2 (6 bases). Per germline, CDR1 SGHRS and CDR2 YFSETQ. V was pared by 3 bases and J by 0 bases, with 10 bases between. The CDR3 contains 15 residues. The CDR3 DNA is TGCGCCAGCAGCTATCTCGGGAGCTCCTACAATGAGCAGTTCTTC. This sequence encodes CASSYLGSSYNEQFF.

The V call is TRBV19, the J call TRBJ2-2; D call uncertain. The length of the CDR3 is 13 residues. Germline V gene sequence: CDR1 LNHDA, CDR2 SQIVND (reference sequence). The V end lost 6 bases, the J end lost 1 base, and 6 bases lay between the germline ends. CDR3 sequence (DNA): TGTGCCAGTAGGCCAGAGAACACCGGGGAGCTGTTTTTT. This codes for CASRPENTGELFF.